Listed below are T cell receptor beta chains from one sample, sequenced in a study of T-cell memory formation after mild COVID-19. TCRdb analysed the 5' RACE reads with MiXCR anew, one entry per CDR3 protein. The data show a few hundred thousand distinct CDR3 sequences, with 25% to 30% seen just once and about 13% held by the top ten. The sequencing sample was made of PBMCs or a T cell subset sorted from them (not recorded which). The source of these receptors is an adult woman who had mild COVID-19 (a few samples of this study predate the infection). Cell type and time point are not known. The CDR3 runs from the conserved cysteine through the conserved F or W. The order of the fields is CDR3 DNA, CDR3 protein, D gene, clone size, J gene, V gene. D genes are given only for firm matches. Clone sizes are given selectively: once, few, many, or a class where the clone is expanded.

cdr3_nt: TGTGCCAGCAGGCCGGGGGGGTTGGCTGAAGCTTTCTTT; cdr3_aa: CASRPGGLAEAFF; d_call: .; clone_size: few; j_call: TRBJ1-1; v_call: TRBV11-2
cdr3_nt: TGTGCCACCTCCCGAGCGATTTACGAGCAGTACTTC; cdr3_aa: CATSRAIYEQYF; d_call: .; clone_size: .; j_call: TRBJ2-7; v_call: TRBV2
cdr3_nt: TGTGCCAGCAGCGTAATGGGTTACAATGAGCAGTTCTTC; cdr3_aa: CASSVMGYNEQFF; d_call: .; clone_size: .; j_call: TRBJ2-1; v_call: TRBV9
cdr3_nt: TGTGCCAGCAGCTTAGCGTCAGGGAGGTTGGGGACCGGGGAGCTGTTTTTT; cdr3_aa: CASSLASGRLGTGELFF; d_call: .; clone_size: .; j_call: TRBJ2-2; v_call: TRBV7-2
cdr3_nt: TGTGCCAGCAGCTTAGTGGCAGGGGGCCACGAGCAGTACTTC; cdr3_aa: CASSLVAGGHEQYF; d_call: TRBD1; clone_size: few; j_call: TRBJ2-7; v_call: TRBV7-9
cdr3_nt: TGTGCCAGCAGCCCCAATACGCCGGGAGTGGGAGAGACCCAGTACTTC; cdr3_aa: CASSPNTPGVGETQYF; d_call: .; clone_size: few; j_call: TRBJ2-5; v_call: TRBV7-2
cdr3_nt: TGTGCCAGCAGCACCCCAGGGGTCACTGAAGCTTTCTTT; cdr3_aa: CASSTPGVTEAFF; d_call: .; clone_size: .; j_call: TRBJ1-1; v_call: TRBV12-3/TRBV12-4
cdr3_nt: TGTGCCAGTAGTATTCCGGGAGGGCCTGTCAATGAGCAGTTCTTC; cdr3_aa: CASSIPGGPVNEQFF; d_call: TRBD2; clone_size: .; j_call: TRBJ2-1; v_call: TRBV19
cdr3_nt: TGCGCCAGCAGCTTGGTATGGAGGGGACAGGGCTTCGCGGGGGGCTACACCTTC; cdr3_aa: CASSLVWRGQGFAGGYTF; d_call: TRBD1; clone_size: .; j_call: TRBJ1-2; v_call: TRBV5-1
cdr3_nt: TGTGCCACCAGCAGAGATTCCGGGCCCTACGAGCAGTACTTC; cdr3_aa: CATSRDSGPYEQYF; d_call: .; clone_size: few; j_call: TRBJ2-7; v_call: TRBV15
cdr3_nt: TGTGCCACCAGCCACCGGGAGGCAGATACGCAGTATTTT; cdr3_aa: CATSHREADTQYF; d_call: TRBD2; clone_size: few; j_call: TRBJ2-3; v_call: TRBV15
cdr3_nt: TGTGCCACCAGCACAGGGTTAGGGGGCGTCACAGATACGCAGTATTTT; cdr3_aa: CATSTGLGGVTDTQYF; d_call: TRBD1; clone_size: .; j_call: TRBJ2-3; v_call: TRBV15
cdr3_nt: TGCAGTGCTCCCATCGCGGGGGTCTACGAGCAGTACTTC; cdr3_aa: CSAPIAGVYEQYF; d_call: TRBD2; clone_size: .; j_call: TRBJ2-7; v_call: TRBV20-1
cdr3_nt: TGTGCCAGCACCTCATCCGGAATTAGCACAGATACGCAGTATTTT; cdr3_aa: CASTSSGISTDTQYF; d_call: .; clone_size: few; j_call: TRBJ2-3; v_call: TRBV7-3
cdr3_nt: TGCGCCAGCAGCAGGGTACAGGGGGAGGAAGAGCAGTACTTC; cdr3_aa: CASSRVQGEEEQYF; d_call: TRBD1; clone_size: .; j_call: TRBJ2-7; v_call: TRBV4-1
cdr3_nt: TGTGCCAGTCACCTCCGGGGGGCCCACAATGAGCAGTTCTTC; cdr3_aa: CASHLRGAHNEQFF; d_call: .; clone_size: .; j_call: TRBJ2-1; v_call: TRBV12-3/TRBV12-4
cdr3_nt: TGTGCCAGCAGCGTCAACAGGGGGTTGGCTCAAGAGACCCAGTACTTC; cdr3_aa: CASSVNRGLAQETQYF; d_call: TRBD1; clone_size: .; j_call: TRBJ2-5; v_call: TRBV9
cdr3_nt: TGCAGTGCTACCCGGACTCTCTCGCTTGAGCAGTTCTTC; cdr3_aa: CSATRTLSLEQFF; d_call: .; clone_size: many; j_call: TRBJ2-1; v_call: TRBV20-1
cdr3_nt: TGTGCCATCAGTGGAGGACAGGGCCACGAAGCTTTCTTT; cdr3_aa: CAISGGQGHEAFF; d_call: TRBD1; clone_size: .; j_call: TRBJ1-1; v_call: TRBV10-3
cdr3_nt: TGCAGTGCTCCATCGATACCGGGACAGGGGGCTTACGAGCAGTACTTC; cdr3_aa: CSAPSIPGQGAYEQYF; d_call: TRBD1; clone_size: few; j_call: TRBJ2-7; v_call: TRBV20-1
cdr3_nt: TGTGCCAGTACCCGCGGGGGGGAGCTGTTTTTT; cdr3_aa: CASTRGGELFF; d_call: .; clone_size: few; j_call: TRBJ2-2; v_call: TRBV12-3/TRBV12-4
cdr3_nt: TGTGCCACCAGTCCCCGAGCAACAGGGACTGGGGCCAACGTCCTGACTTTC; cdr3_aa: CATSPRATGTGANVLTF; d_call: .; clone_size: .; j_call: TRBJ2-6; v_call: TRBV24-1
cdr3_nt: TGTGCCAGCAGTTACTATCGGACAGGGCACGAGCAGTACTTC; cdr3_aa: CASSYYRTGHEQYF; d_call: TRBD1; clone_size: many; j_call: TRBJ2-7; v_call: TRBV6-5
cdr3_nt: TGTGCCAGCAGGCTGGGACTTTTAAATGAGCAGTTCTTC; cdr3_aa: CASRLGLLNEQFF; d_call: .; clone_size: .; j_call: TRBJ2-1; v_call: TRBV7-3
cdr3_nt: TGTGCCAGCAGTTTTAGGGGAAGGGATGGCTACACCTTC; cdr3_aa: CASSFRGRDGYTF; d_call: .; clone_size: .; j_call: TRBJ1-2; v_call: TRBV12-3/TRBV12-4
cdr3_nt: TGTGCCAGCAGCTTAAGTACAGGGACAGATACGCAGTATTTT; cdr3_aa: CASSLSTGTDTQYF; d_call: .; clone_size: few; j_call: TRBJ2-3; v_call: TRBV7-9
cdr3_nt: TGCGCCAGCAGCCAAGACTTGGGACCTCTACACAATGAGCAGTTCTTC; cdr3_aa: CASSQDLGPLHNEQFF; d_call: .; clone_size: .; j_call: TRBJ2-1; v_call: TRBV4-3
cdr3_nt: TGCGCCAGCAGCTTGGATCCGGGAACGGGACAAGAGACCCAGTACTTC; cdr3_aa: CASSLDPGTGQETQYF; d_call: .; clone_size: .; j_call: TRBJ2-5; v_call: TRBV5-1
cdr3_nt: TGTGCCAGCAGTTTAGCGGGTCGAGGGAGCGGGGAGCTGTTTTTT; cdr3_aa: CASSLAGRGSGELFF; d_call: .; clone_size: .; j_call: TRBJ2-2; v_call: TRBV12-3/TRBV12-4
cdr3_nt: TGTGCCAGCAGCTTAGTCAGCCTAGCCGTACATGAGCAGTTCTTC; cdr3_aa: CASSLVSLAVHEQFF; d_call: .; clone_size: few; j_call: TRBJ2-1; v_call: TRBV11-2
cdr3_nt: TGTGCCAGCAGCTTAGCACTAGCGGCCCGAGAGACCCAGTACTTC; cdr3_aa: CASSLALAARETQYF; d_call: TRBD2; clone_size: few; j_call: TRBJ2-5; v_call: TRBV7-8
cdr3_nt: TGTGCCAGCAGTTTTGGGACAGCCCTAACCTACGAGCAGTACTTC; cdr3_aa: CASSFGTALTYEQYF; d_call: TRBD1; clone_size: .; j_call: TRBJ2-7; v_call: TRBV27
cdr3_nt: TGTGCCACCAGTGATTTATTGGGACAGGGAACCGGGGAGCTGTTTTTT; cdr3_aa: CATSDLLGQGTGELFF; d_call: TRBD1; clone_size: few; j_call: TRBJ2-2; v_call: TRBV24-1
cdr3_nt: TGTGCCAGCAGCTTGGCGGGACACCAAGAGACCCAGTACTTC; cdr3_aa: CASSLAGHQETQYF; d_call: .; clone_size: .; j_call: TRBJ2-5; v_call: TRBV7-8
cdr3_nt: TGTGCCAGCAGTTACGGACAGACGAATGAGCAGTTCTTC; cdr3_aa: CASSYGQTNEQFF; d_call: .; clone_size: .; j_call: TRBJ2-1; v_call: TRBV6-2/TRBV6-3
cdr3_nt: TGCAGCGTTGAGGGCAGGGGCGTGTTCTATGGCTACACCTTC; cdr3_aa: CSVEGRGVFYGYTF; d_call: .; clone_size: .; j_call: TRBJ1-2; v_call: TRBV29-1
cdr3_nt: TGTGCCAGCAGTAAACAGGGGGACCCTCCCTACGAGCAGTACTTC; cdr3_aa: CASSKQGDPPYEQYF; d_call: TRBD1; clone_size: few; j_call: TRBJ2-7; v_call: TRBV28
cdr3_nt: TGTGCCATCAGTGATCTAGCGACGCCCTACGAGCAGTACTTC; cdr3_aa: CAISDLATPYEQYF; d_call: .; clone_size: .; j_call: TRBJ2-7; v_call: TRBV10-3
cdr3_nt: TGTGCCAGCGGGGACGGAGTAGTAGGTCAGCCCCAGCATTTT; cdr3_aa: CASGDGVVGQPQHF; d_call: .; clone_size: .; j_call: TRBJ1-5; v_call: TRBV7-9
cdr3_nt: TGCAGTGCTTGGATAACCACAGGGACTGGCTACACCTTC; cdr3_aa: CSAWITTGTGYTF; d_call: .; clone_size: few; j_call: TRBJ1-2; v_call: TRBV20-1
cdr3_nt: TGTGCCAGCGCCGACCCGTCCGGGGACAACCCCTACGAGCAGTACTTC; cdr3_aa: CASADPSGDNPYEQYF; d_call: .; clone_size: few; j_call: TRBJ2-7; v_call: TRBV21-1
cdr3_nt: TGTGCCAGCAGCCGGACGGTAACTAGCACAGATACGCAGTATTTT; cdr3_aa: CASSRTVTSTDTQYF; d_call: .; clone_size: .; j_call: TRBJ2-3; v_call: TRBV5-5
cdr3_nt: TGTGCCAGCACACAGGGGGCGAGAACTGAAGCTTTCTTT; cdr3_aa: CASTQGARTEAFF; d_call: TRBD1; clone_size: few; j_call: TRBJ1-1; v_call: TRBV6-5
cdr3_nt: TGCGCCAGCAGCTTGCTTTTGCGGGACGCCCCCACCGGGGAGCTGTTTTTT; cdr3_aa: CASSLLLRDAPTGELFF; d_call: .; clone_size: few; j_call: TRBJ2-2; v_call: TRBV5-1
cdr3_nt: TGCGCCAGCAGCCAACCAGCGGGGGAGTGGTGGGAGACCCAGTACTTC; cdr3_aa: CASSQPAGEWWETQYF; d_call: TRBD2; clone_size: .; j_call: TRBJ2-5; v_call: TRBV4-1
cdr3_nt: TGTGCCAGCAGTCCCGGGGCGACTAGCCAAGAGACCCAGTACTTC; cdr3_aa: CASSPGATSQETQYF; d_call: .; clone_size: few; j_call: TRBJ2-5; v_call: TRBV5-4
cdr3_nt: TGTGCCATCAAATCCCTTGAGACAGGGGTGACTGAAGCTTTCTTT; cdr3_aa: CAIKSLETGVTEAFF; d_call: TRBD1; clone_size: .; j_call: TRBJ1-1; v_call: TRBV10-3
cdr3_nt: TGTGCCAGCAGCTTAAGAGGGAGGGCCGGAGATAATGAGCAGTTCTTC; cdr3_aa: CASSLRGRAGDNEQFF; d_call: TRBD2; clone_size: .; j_call: TRBJ2-1; v_call: TRBV7-6
cdr3_nt: TGTGCCAGCAGCTTTTGGAGTCCCGGGGGTGGTGGTGAGCAGTTCTTC; cdr3_aa: CASSFWSPGGGGEQFF; d_call: .; clone_size: .; j_call: TRBJ2-1; v_call: TRBV7-9
cdr3_nt: TGCAGCGTTAACAGGGTAGGCCATGGCTACACCTTC; cdr3_aa: CSVNRVGHGYTF; d_call: .; clone_size: few; j_call: TRBJ1-2; v_call: TRBV29-1
cdr3_nt: TGTGCCAGCAGTTCACGGGACCCAGCTAACTATGGCTACACCTTC; cdr3_aa: CASSSRDPANYGYTF; d_call: .; clone_size: .; j_call: TRBJ1-2; v_call: TRBV6-5
cdr3_nt: TGTGCCAGCAGCCCGTGGGGAGGGGGCGACTATGGCTACACCTTC; cdr3_aa: CASSPWGGGDYGYTF; d_call: TRBD1; clone_size: .; j_call: TRBJ1-2; v_call: TRBV11-3
cdr3_nt: TGCGCCAGCAGCCCCCGTGGGGAGGGGTACACCGGGGAGCTGTTTTTT; cdr3_aa: CASSPRGEGYTGELFF; d_call: TRBD2; clone_size: few; j_call: TRBJ2-2; v_call: TRBV5-1
cdr3_nt: TGTGCCAGCAGCTTATCTGGACAGGGGGCCATTGGCTACACCTTC; cdr3_aa: CASSLSGQGAIGYTF; d_call: TRBD1; clone_size: .; j_call: TRBJ1-2; v_call: TRBV7-9
cdr3_nt: TGCAGCATTGCTGACGGCCCAAACTATGGCTACACCTTC; cdr3_aa: CSIADGPNYGYTF; d_call: .; clone_size: .; j_call: TRBJ1-2; v_call: TRBV29-1
cdr3_nt: TGTGCCAGCAGTTTAAGGCCGGGCCCCTCCTACGAGCAGTACTTC; cdr3_aa: CASSLRPGPSYEQYF; d_call: .; clone_size: few; j_call: TRBJ2-7; v_call: TRBV27
cdr3_nt: TGTGCCAGCAGTTACAAGGGAGTTACGCAGTATTTT; cdr3_aa: CASSYKGVTQYF; d_call: .; clone_size: few; j_call: TRBJ2-3; v_call: TRBV6-5
cdr3_nt: TGTGCCAGCGGAGGTCAACCCATTTCGAACACCGGGGAGCTGTTTTTT; cdr3_aa: CASGGQPISNTGELFF; d_call: .; clone_size: few; j_call: TRBJ2-2; v_call: TRBV7-2